This entry is about one T cell receptor (beta chain). Its matching antigen is unknown. Trimming took 0 bases from V and 3 from J; bases not matched to a gene: 0. CDR1 SGDLS and CDR2 YYNGEE come from the germline V gene. The CDR3 totals 14 residues. These data are taken from a study of STAT3 mutations in large granular lymphocyte leukemia. Study conclusions and caveats: In T-cell large granular lymphocyte leukemia, about half of patients showed multiple immunodominant subclonotypes.

The assay was immunoSEQ multiplex PCR, and TCRdb's table has in-frame clones only and misses some. Of 20,000 or so clones in the sample, around 93% were seen once. The sequence was collected from a man aged 55 to 70 with T-cell large granular lymphocyte leukemia. Some clones in this sample may be carry-over from other donors' samples. Sequenced material: peripheral blood mononuclear cells. V usage is TRBV9 and J usage is TRBJ2-1; 7 positions agree with TRBD2. CDR3 coding DNA: TGTGCCAGCAGCGTAGGGGACTACTACAATGAGCAGTTCTTC. Its translation is CASSVGDYYNEQFF.